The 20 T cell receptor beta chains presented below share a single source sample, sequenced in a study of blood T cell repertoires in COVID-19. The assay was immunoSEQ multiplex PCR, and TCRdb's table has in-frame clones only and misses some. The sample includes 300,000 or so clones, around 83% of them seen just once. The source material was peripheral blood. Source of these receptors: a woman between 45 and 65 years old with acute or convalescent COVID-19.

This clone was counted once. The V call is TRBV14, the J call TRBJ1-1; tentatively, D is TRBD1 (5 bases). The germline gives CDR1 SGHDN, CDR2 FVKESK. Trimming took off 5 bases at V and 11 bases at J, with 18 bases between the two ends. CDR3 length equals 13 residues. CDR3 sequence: CASSLFPGLGAFF. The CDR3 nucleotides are TGTGCCAGCAGCTTATTTCCGGGACTTGGGGCTTTCTTT.

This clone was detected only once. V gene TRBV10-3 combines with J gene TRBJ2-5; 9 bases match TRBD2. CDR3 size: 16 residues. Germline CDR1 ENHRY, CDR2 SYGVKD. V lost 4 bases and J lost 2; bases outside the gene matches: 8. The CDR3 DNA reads TGTGCCATCAGTGGTAGGTCTAGCGGGGATCAAGAGACCCAGTACTTC. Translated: CAISGRSSGDQETQYF.

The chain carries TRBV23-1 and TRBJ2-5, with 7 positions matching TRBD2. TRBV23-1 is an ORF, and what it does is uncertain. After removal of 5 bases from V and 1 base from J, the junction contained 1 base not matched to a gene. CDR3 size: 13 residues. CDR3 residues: CASSGGGQETQYF. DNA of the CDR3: TGCGCCAGCAGTGGGGGGGGCCAAGAGACCCAGTACTTC.

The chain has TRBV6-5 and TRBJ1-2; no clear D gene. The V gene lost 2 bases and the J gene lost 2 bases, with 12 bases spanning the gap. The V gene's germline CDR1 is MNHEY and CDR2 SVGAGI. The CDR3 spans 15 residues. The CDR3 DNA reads TGTGCCAGCAGTTACGGGGAGGAGGTAAACTATGGCTACACCTTC. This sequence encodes CASSYGEEVNYGYTF.

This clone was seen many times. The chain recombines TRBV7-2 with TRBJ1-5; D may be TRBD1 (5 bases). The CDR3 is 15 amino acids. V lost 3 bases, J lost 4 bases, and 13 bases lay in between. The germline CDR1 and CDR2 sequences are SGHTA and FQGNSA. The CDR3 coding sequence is TGTGCCAGCAGCTTTCTCTCAGGGTCGAATCAGCCCCAGCATTTT. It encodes CASSFLSGSNQPQHF.

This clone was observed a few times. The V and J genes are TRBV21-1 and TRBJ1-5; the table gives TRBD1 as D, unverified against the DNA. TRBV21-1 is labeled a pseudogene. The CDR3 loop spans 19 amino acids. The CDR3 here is CASSKGVPGQGRRNQPQHF. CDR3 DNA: TGTGCCAGCAGCAAAGGCGTTCCGGGACAGGGGCGACGCAATCAGCCCCAGCATTTT.

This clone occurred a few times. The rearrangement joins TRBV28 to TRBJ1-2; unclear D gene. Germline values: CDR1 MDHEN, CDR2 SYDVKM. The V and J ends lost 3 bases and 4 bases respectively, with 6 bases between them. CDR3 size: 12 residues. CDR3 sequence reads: CASSFGVYGYTF. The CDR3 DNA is TGTGCCAGCAGTTTCGGAGTCTATGGCTACACCTTC.

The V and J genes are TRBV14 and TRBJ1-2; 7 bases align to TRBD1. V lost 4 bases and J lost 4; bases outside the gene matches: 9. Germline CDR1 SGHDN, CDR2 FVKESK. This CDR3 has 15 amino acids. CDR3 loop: CASSRSTGVGYGYTF. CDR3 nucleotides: TGTGCCAGCAGCCGGAGCACAGGGGTCGGCTATGGCTACACCTTC.

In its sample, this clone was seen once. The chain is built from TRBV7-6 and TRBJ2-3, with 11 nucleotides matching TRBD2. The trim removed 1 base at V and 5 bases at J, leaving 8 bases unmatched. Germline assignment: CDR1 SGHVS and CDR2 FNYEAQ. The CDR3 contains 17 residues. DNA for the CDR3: TGTGCCAGCAGCTTAGGCGTGGGTAGCGGGGGGGAAGATACGCAGTATTTT. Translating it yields CASSLGVGSGGEDTQYF.

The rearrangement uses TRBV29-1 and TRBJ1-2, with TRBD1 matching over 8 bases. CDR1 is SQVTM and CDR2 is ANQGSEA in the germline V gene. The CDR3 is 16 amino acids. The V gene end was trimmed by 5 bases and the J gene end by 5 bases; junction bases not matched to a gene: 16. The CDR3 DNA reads TGCAGCGTTTCGCGGTTCGACAGGGGATTGAGGTATGGCTACACCTTC. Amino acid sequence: CSVSRFDRGLRYGYTF.

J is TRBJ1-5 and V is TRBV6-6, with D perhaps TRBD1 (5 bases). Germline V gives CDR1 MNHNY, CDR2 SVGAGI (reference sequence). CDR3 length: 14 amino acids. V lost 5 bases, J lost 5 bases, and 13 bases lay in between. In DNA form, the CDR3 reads TGTGCCAGCAGTCCTAGTGGGGGGGATCAGCCCCAGCATTTT. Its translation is CASSPSGGDQPQHF.

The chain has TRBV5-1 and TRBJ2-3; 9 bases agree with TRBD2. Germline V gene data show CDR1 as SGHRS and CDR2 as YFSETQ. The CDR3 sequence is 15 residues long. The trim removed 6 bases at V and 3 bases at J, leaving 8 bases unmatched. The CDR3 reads CASKRTAGGTDTQYF. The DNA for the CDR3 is TGCGCCAGCAAGCGGACAGCGGGAGGAACAGATACGCAGTATTTT.

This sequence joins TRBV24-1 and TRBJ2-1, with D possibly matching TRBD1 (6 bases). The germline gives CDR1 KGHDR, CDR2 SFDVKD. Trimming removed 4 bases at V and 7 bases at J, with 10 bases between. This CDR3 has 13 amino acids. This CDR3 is CATSEHRDNEQFF. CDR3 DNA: TGTGCCACCAGTGAACACAGGGATAATGAGCAGTTCTTC.

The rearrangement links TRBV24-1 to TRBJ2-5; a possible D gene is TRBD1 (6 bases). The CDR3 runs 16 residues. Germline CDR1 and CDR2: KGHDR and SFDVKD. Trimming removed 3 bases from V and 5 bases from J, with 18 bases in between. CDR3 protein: CATSDNTGSRRETQYF. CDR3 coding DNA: TGTGCCACCAGTGATAATACAGGGAGTCGGCGCGAGACCCAGTACTTC.

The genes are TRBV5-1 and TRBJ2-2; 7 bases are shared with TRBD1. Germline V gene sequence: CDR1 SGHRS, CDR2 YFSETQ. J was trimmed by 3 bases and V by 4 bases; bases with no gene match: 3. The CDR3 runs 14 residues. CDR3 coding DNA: TGCGCCAGCAGCCATGACAGGGACACCGGGGAGCTGTTTTTT. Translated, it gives CASSHDRDTGELFF.

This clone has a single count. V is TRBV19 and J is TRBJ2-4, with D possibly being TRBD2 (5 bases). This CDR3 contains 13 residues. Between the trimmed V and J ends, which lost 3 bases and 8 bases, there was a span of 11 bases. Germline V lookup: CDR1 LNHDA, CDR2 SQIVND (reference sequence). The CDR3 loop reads CASSISGGDIQYF. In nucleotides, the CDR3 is TGTGCCAGTAGTATCTCAGGAGGAGACATTCAGTACTTC.

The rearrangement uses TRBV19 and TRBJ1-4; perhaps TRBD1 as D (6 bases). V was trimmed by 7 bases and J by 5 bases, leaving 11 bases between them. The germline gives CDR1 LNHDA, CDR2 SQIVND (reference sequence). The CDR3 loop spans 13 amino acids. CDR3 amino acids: CASKRTENEKLFF. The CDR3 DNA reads TGTGCCAGTAAGAGGACAGAGAATGAAAAACTGTTTTTT.

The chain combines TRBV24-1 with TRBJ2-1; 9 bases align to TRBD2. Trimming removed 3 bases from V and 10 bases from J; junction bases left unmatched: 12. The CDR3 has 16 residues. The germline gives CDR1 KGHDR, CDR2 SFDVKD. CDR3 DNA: TGTGCCACCAGTGATCAGTGGGCTAGCGGGGCAGACGAGCAGTTCTTC. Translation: CATSDQWASGADEQFF.

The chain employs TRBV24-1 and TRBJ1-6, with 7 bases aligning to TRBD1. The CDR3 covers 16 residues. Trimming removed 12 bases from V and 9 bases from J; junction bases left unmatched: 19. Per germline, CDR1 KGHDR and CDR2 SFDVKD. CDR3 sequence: CAPGLIDRATGSPLHF. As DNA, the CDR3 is TGTGCCCCTGGGCTGATTGACAGGGCGACGGGTTCACCCCTCCACTTT.

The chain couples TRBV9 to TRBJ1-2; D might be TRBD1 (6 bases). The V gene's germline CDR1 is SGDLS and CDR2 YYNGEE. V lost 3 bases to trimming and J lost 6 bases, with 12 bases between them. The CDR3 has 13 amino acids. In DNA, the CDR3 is TGTGCCAGCAGCGCTACGACAGGACATGGCTACACCTTC. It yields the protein CASSATTGHGYTF.